One and the same sample provided the 29 T cell receptor beta chains below, sequenced in a study of OX40 agonist ivuxolimab in advanced cancers. Sequenced by immunoSEQ multiplex PCR; TCRdb stores in-frame clones only, minus some. The sample holds tens of thousands of clones; more than 85% are singletons and the top ten take about 17%. The specimen was CD4+ or CD8+ T cells sorted from blood, collected in a trial of the OX40 agonist ivuxolimab. The receptors were sampled from an adult with an advanced solid tumor such as melanoma, head and neck, liver or kidney cancer.

V usage is TRBV6-6 and J usage is TRBJ1-1; maybe TRBD1 (6 bases). This CDR3 region has 13 residues. V was trimmed by 2 bases and J by 7 bases, leaving 11 bases between them. Germline-derived CDR1 and CDR2 are MNHNY and SVGAGI (reference sequence). Here the CDR3 reads CASSYGSGVEAFF. CDR3 bases: TGTGCCAGCAGTTACGGATCAGGGGTTGAAGCTTTCTTT.

The CDR3 region is CASSLANEQYF. DNA of the CDR3: TGTGCCAGCAGCTTGGCAAACGAGCAGTACTTC. The chain links TRBV5-6 to TRBJ2-7; no definite D call. This CDR3 is 11 amino acids long. V was trimmed by 0 bases and J by 5 bases, leaving 3 bases between them. Per the germline V gene, CDR1 is SGHDT and CDR2 is YYEEEE.

The chain links TRBV9 to TRBJ2-1; either TRBD1 or TRBD2 may fit D (5 bases each). Germline V gene sequence: CDR1 SGDLS, CDR2 YYNGEE. The CDR3 sequence is 13 residues long. V was trimmed by 0 bases and J by 8 bases, leaving 9 bases between them. This CDR3 reads CASSVGDDYEQFF. The DNA for the CDR3 is TGTGCCAGCAGCGTAGGGGACGACTATGAGCAGTTCTTC.

The chain is built from TRBV7-9 and TRBJ1-1; no clear D gene. CDR1 SEHNR and CDR2 FQNEAQ come from the germline V gene (reference sequence). CDR3 size: 12 residues. The V and J ends lost 5 bases and 10 bases respectively, with 14 bases between them. CDR3 protein: CASSQSGSSAFF. The CDR3 DNA follows: TGTGCCAGCAGCCAAAGCGGCTCCTCAGCTTTCTTT. Using reference TRBV7-9 and TRBJ1-1 for the parts outside the CDR3, the full variable domain is DTGVSQNPRHKITKRGQNVTFRCDPISEHNRLYWYRQTLGQGPEFLTYFQNEAQLEKSRLLSDRFSAERPKGSFSTLEIQRTEQGDSAMYLCASSQSGSSAFFGQGTRLTVV.

V gene TRBV12-5 combines with J gene TRBJ2-1; D perhaps matches TRBD1 (6 bases). The CDR3 has 15 residues. Germline V gives CDR1 LGHNT, CDR2 FRNRAP. V dropped 4 bases and J dropped 9 bases, with 19 bases sitting between them. CDR3 nucleotides: TGTGCTAGTGGTTCAGACAGGACCCCCGAGAGTGAGCAGTTCTTC. Protein sequence: CASGSDRTPESEQFF.

The V and J genes are TRBV6-5 and TRBJ2-3; tentatively, D is TRBD1 (6 bases). The CDR3 has 15 residues. V was pared by 5 bases and J by 0 bases, with 12 bases between. Per the germline V gene, CDR1 is MNHEY and CDR2 is SVGAGI. CDR3 loop: CASSITGISTDTQYF. Here the CDR3 DNA reads TGTGCCAGCAGTATCACAGGGATTAGCACAGATACGCAGTATTTT.

V usage is TRBV19 and J usage is TRBJ1-5; D remains unclear. Between the trimmed V and J ends, which lost 0 bases and 7 bases, there was a span of 22 bases. This CDR3 region has 18 residues. Germline lookup yields CDR1 LNHDA and CDR2 SQIVND (reference sequence). CDR3 nucleotides: TGTGCCAGTAGTATAGACCCCCTCGAAGGGATCGCACGCCAGCCCCAGCATTTT. This gives the protein CASSIDPLEGIARQPQHF. The variable domain in full, completed from reference TRBV19 and TRBJ1-5, reads DGGITQSPKYLFRKEGQNVTLSCEQNLNHDAMYWYRQDPGQGLRLIYYSQIVNDFQKGDIAEGYSVSREKKESFPLTVTSAQKNPTAFYLCASSIDPLEGIARQPQHFGDGTRLSIL.

The rearrangement links TRBV11-2 to TRBJ1-5; D may be TRBD1 (5 bases). Germline CDR1 SGHAT, CDR2 FQNNGV. Trimming left V 4 bases short and J 3 bases short, with 10 bases between. The CDR3 consists of 14 residues. The CDR3 here is CASSSRQINQPQHF. CDR3 sequence (DNA): TGTGCCAGCAGCTCCCGACAGATCAATCAGCCCCAGCATTTT.

The chain couples TRBV9 to TRBJ2-5, with 11 bases fitting TRBD2. V trimming: 3 bases; J trimming: 5 bases; junction bases outside the gene matches: 9. This CDR3 has 16 residues. Germline V gene lookup returns CDR1 SGDLS and CDR2 YYNGEE. The CDR3 here is CASSAGLAGGGETQYF. CDR3 coding DNA: TGTGCCAGCAGCGCCGGGCTAGCGGGGGGCGGGGAGACCCAGTACTTC.

The chain links TRBV7-8 to TRBJ2-7; possibly TRBD1 or TRBD2 for D (5 bases each). CDR3 length: 17 amino acids. Germline CDR1 reads SGHVS; CDR2 reads FQNEAQ. Trimming stripped 4 bases from V and 2 bases from J, with 21 bases between. The CDR3 DNA is TGTGCCAGCAGCTCACCGTTGGACTCAGGGCCAACCTACGAGCAGTACTTC. This codes for CASSSPLDSGPTYEQYF. Drawing the rest from reference TRBV7-8 and TRBJ2-7, the complete variable domain is GAGVSQSPRYKVAKRGQDVALRCDPISGHVSLFWYQQALGQGPEFLTYFQNEAQLDKSGLPSDRFFAERPEGSVSTLKIQRTQQEDSAVYLCASSSPLDSGPTYEQYFGPGTRLTVT.

The chain couples TRBV10-3 to TRBJ1-2, with D perhaps matching TRBD1 (6 bases). The CDR3 totals 14 residues. Germline V CDR1 and CDR2: ENHRY, SYGVKD. The V end lost 2 bases, the J end lost 6 bases, and 13 bases lay between the germline ends. CDR3 sequence reads: CAISEETGLDGYTF. The CDR3 DNA reads TGTGCCATCAGTGAGGAAACAGGGTTGGATGGCTACACCTTC.

The chain has TRBV9 and TRBJ1-6; TRBD1 is a possible D gene (5 bases). Trimming stripped 2 bases from V and 3 bases from J, with 12 bases between. The CDR3 has 16 residues. CDR1 and CDR2 from the germline V gene are SGDLS and YYNGEE. CDR3 in amino acids: CASSVLQGLYNSPLHF. The DNA of the CDR3 is TGTGCCAGCAGCGTTTTGCAGGGTCTCTATAATTCACCCCTCCACTTT.

The J gene is TRBJ1-2, the V gene TRBV7-9; tentatively, D is TRBD1 (6 bases). Trimming cost V 6 bases and J 7 bases, with 12 bases left between them. CDR1 and CDR2 from the germline V gene are SEHNR and FQNEAQ (reference sequence). The CDR3 extends over 12 amino acids. The DNA of the CDR3 is TGTGCCAGCAGATCTGAGGGGGGTGGCTACACCTTC. Amino acids: CASRSEGGGYTF.

The chain couples TRBV28 to TRBJ1-2, with D possibly TRBD1 on 5 matching bases. Trimming stripped 5 bases from V and 4 bases from J, with 11 bases between. Looked up from germline, CDR1 is MDHEN and CDR2 is SYDVKM. The CDR3 runs 13 residues. CDR3 in DNA: TGTGCCAGCAGTCTGACAGAGAGCTATGGCTACACCTTC. Its translation is CASSLTESYGYTF.

Only one count was recorded for this clone. The chain joins TRBV4-1 to TRBJ2-5; D may correspond to TRBD1 or TRBD2 (6 bases each). This CDR3 spans 16 amino acids. V was shortened by 4 bases and J by 5 bases, with 20 bases between the two germline ends. Germline V CDR1 and CDR2: MGHRA, YSYEKL. The CDR3 sequence: CASSPYLEGDFETQYF. The CDR3 DNA follows: TGCGCCAGCAGCCCTTATCTGGAGGGGGACTTCGAGACCCAGTACTTC.

This rearrangement joins TRBV7-2 to TRBJ2-3; 9 positions agree with TRBD2. Germline V CDR1 and CDR2: SGHTA, FQGNSA. This CDR3 region has 14 residues. With 4 bases clipped from V and 6 bases from J, the junction kept 5 bases outside the gene matches. Written as DNA, the CDR3 is TGTGCCAGCAGCTCCAGCGGGGGGTGGGATACGCAGTATTTT. It translates to CASSSSGGWDTQYF.

The CDR3 DNA sequence: TGTGCCAGCAGCTTAGTGGTGGGACTAGCGGAGGTGTCGACAGATACGCAGTATTTT. Its translation is CASSLVVGLAEVSTDTQYF. The chain recombines TRBV13 with TRBJ2-3; TRBD2 matches at 11 bases. CDR3 size: 19 residues. Germline CDR1 is PRHDT and CDR2 is FYEKMQ (reference sequence). J was trimmed by 3 bases and V by 1 base; bases with no gene match: 12.

The genes are TRBV30 and TRBJ2-7; D is unresolved. CDR1 is GTSNPN, CDR2 SVGIG, per germline (reference sequence). V dropped 1 base and J dropped 3 bases, with 4 bases sitting between them. This CDR3 is 11 amino acids long. The CDR3 DNA sequence: TGTGCCTGGAGTGGAGACTACGAGCAGTACTTC. It encodes CAWSGDYEQYF.

This chain uses TRBV19 with TRBJ2-3; 11 bases fit TRBD1. Germline V gives CDR1 LNHDA, CDR2 SQIVND (reference sequence). V lost 10 bases to trimming and J lost 4 bases; unmatched junction nucleotides: 7. The CDR3 runs to 14 residues. CDR3 sequence reads: CAISDRGLPDTQYF. The CDR3 coding sequence is TGTGCCATCTCGGACAGGGGGCTTCCAGATACGCAGTATTTT.

The gene calls are TRBV15 and TRBJ2-1, with TRBD1 matching over 7 bases. Germline CDR1 LNHNV, CDR2 YYDKDF (reference sequence). The CDR3 has 14 residues. The V and J ends lost 8 bases and 1 base, in that order; junction bases with no gene match: 5. The DNA for the CDR3 is TGTGCCACCCGACAGGGAAAGTCCTACAATGAGCAGTTCTTC. Protein: CATRQGKSYNEQFF.

V usage is TRBV29-1 and J usage is TRBJ1-2; TRBD1 is a possible D gene (6 bases). V lost 6 bases, J lost 3 bases, and 14 bases lay in between. There are 13 residues in the CDR3. Germline CDR1 reads SQVTM; CDR2 reads ANQGSEA. CDR3: CSVRSGEDYGYTF. The CDR3 nucleotides are TGCAGCGTCCGATCAGGGGAAGACTATGGCTACACCTTC.

V and J are TRBV29-1 and TRBJ1-2; 9 nucleotides align to TRBD1. Germline V gene sequence: CDR1 SQVTM, CDR2 ANQGSEA. This CDR3 is 13 amino acids long. V shed 8 bases, J shed 8 bases, and the junction held 12 bases outside the gene matches. The CDR3 region is CSTDTGTGIGYTF. CDR3 nucleotide sequence: TGCAGCACTGACACCGGGACAGGGATCGGCTACACCTTC.

This rearrangement joins TRBV4-1 to TRBJ2-7; tentative D call: TRBD1 (5 bases). This CDR3 region has 14 residues. Looked up from germline, CDR1 is MGHRA and CDR2 is YSYEKL. With 5 bases removed from V and 3 bases from J, the gap between germline ends came to 14 bases. The CDR3: CASSSRQISYEQYF. The CDR3 region has the DNA TGCGCCAGCAGCTCCCGACAGATTAGCTACGAGCAGTACTTC.

The gene calls are TRBV19 and TRBJ2-7, with 12 bases lining up with TRBD1. V shed 0 bases, J shed 7 bases, and the junction held 7 bases outside the gene matches. Germline V gives CDR1 LNHDA, CDR2 SQIVND (reference sequence). The CDR3 sequence is 16 residues long. The CDR3 DNA is TGTGCCAGTAGTATAGATCCGGGACAGGGGGCGGGAGAGCAGTACTTC. This encodes CASSIDPGQGAGEQYF.

The chain uses TRBV6-1 and TRBJ2-2, with a tentative D call TRBD2 (5 bases). The length of the CDR3 is 15 residues. Deletions cut 3 bases from V and 0 bases from J, with 8 bases between. CDR1 MNHNS and CDR2 SASEGT come from the germline V gene. CDR3 sequence (DNA): TGTGCCAGCAGTGAGGAGGCCGCGAACACCGGGGAGCTGTTTTTT. Amino acid sequence: CASSEEAANTGELFF.

V gene TRBV7-9 combines with J gene TRBJ2-3, with 10 bases that match TRBD2. The CDR3 is 17 residues long. Trimming removed 4 bases from V and 4 bases from J; junction bases left unmatched: 11. The germline CDR1 and CDR2 sequences are SEHNR and FQNEAQ (reference sequence). The CDR3: CASSYKAVAGGPDTQYF. In nucleotides, the CDR3 is TGTGCCAGCAGCTACAAAGCTGTAGCGGGGGGCCCAGATACGCAGTATTTT.

This chain uses TRBV2 with TRBJ2-1; 8 bases line up with TRBD1. The CDR3 totals 13 residues. J lost 6 bases, V lost 7 bases, and 5 bases had no gene match. In germline, CDR1 is SNHLY, CDR2 FYNNEI. The CDR3 loop reads CASIGQGGNEQFF. The CDR3 nucleotides read TGTGCCAGCATAGGACAGGGTGGCAATGAGCAGTTCTTC.

The chain links TRBV30 to TRBJ1-3; D not certain. Germline-derived CDR1 and CDR2 are GTSNPN and SVGIG (reference sequence). The ends were cut back, 5 bases at V and 0 bases at J, with 14 bases in the middle. The length of the CDR3 is 15 residues. The CDR3 sequence is CAWPLEGLSGNTIYF. CDR3 bases: TGTGCCTGGCCTCTGGAGGGCCTCTCTGGAAACACCATATATTTT.

V usage is TRBV14 and J usage is TRBJ2-4; no reliable D call. The V gene lost 6 bases and the J gene lost 7 bases, with 7 bases spanning the gap. The CDR3 length is 11 residues. Germline lookup yields CDR1 SGHDN and CDR2 FVKESK. The CDR3 DNA sequence: TGTGCCAGCAGTGGGCACAACATTCAGTACTTC. Translation gives CASSGHNIQYF.